This T cell receptor beta chain was observed in a study of OX40 agonist ivuxolimab in advanced cancers. From germline, CDR1 is MDHEN and CDR2 SYDVKM. The CDR3 runs to 12 residues. TCRdb's copy holds only in-frame clones and misses some; the assay was immunoSEQ multiplex PCR. The sample contains 45,000 to 65,000 clones, about nine tenths of which appear only once. The source is an adult with an advanced solid tumor such as melanoma, head and neck, liver or kidney cancer. The sample consisted of CD4+ or CD8+ T cells sorted from blood, taken in a trial of the OX40 agonist ivuxolimab. The V call is TRBV28, the J call TRBJ2-7; possible D gene TRBD2, 6 bases. In nucleotides, the CDR3 is TGTGCTCGGACCTCGGGAGCCTACGAGCAGTACTTC. Amino acid sequence: CARTSGAYEQYF.